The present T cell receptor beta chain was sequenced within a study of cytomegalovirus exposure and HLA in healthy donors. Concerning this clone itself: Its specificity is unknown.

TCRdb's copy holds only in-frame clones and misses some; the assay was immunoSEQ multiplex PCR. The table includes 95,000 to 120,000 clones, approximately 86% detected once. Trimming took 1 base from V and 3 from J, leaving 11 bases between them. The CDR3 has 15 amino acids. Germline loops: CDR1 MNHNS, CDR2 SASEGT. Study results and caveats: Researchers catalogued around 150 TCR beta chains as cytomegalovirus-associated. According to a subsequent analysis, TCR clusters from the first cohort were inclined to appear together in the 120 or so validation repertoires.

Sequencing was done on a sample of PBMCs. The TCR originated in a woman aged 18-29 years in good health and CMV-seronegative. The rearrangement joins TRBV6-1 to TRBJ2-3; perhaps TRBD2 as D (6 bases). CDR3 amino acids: CASSEGGGETDTQYF. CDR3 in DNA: TGTGCCAGCAGTGAAGGGGGAGGAGAGACAGATACGCAGTATTTT.